The subject of this entry is one TCR beta chain. Its antigen remains unknown. The sample comes from a study of T cell repertoires in cytomegalovirus infection. Study background: Peptides in the study included HLA-C-restricted and HLA-B-restricted CMV epitopes.

CDR3 length: 18 residues. V lost 4 bases, J lost 0 bases, and 19 bases lay in between. Looked up from germline, CDR1 is SGHVS and CDR2 is FNYEAQ. In TCRdb, the reads were re-called with MiXCR into one record per CDR3 protein. The top ten clones hold about 20% of a sample with 640,000 or so distinct CDR3 sequences, about 30% of them seen once. Findings and caveats of the study: Cumulative public TCR beta family frequency identified CMV carriers with the relevant HLA.

Sample: cultured PBMCs, taken from culture after CMV antigen stimulation. This chain uses TRBV7-6 with TRBJ1-3, with unresolved D. This clonotype originated in a human donor in good health (CMV status not recorded). Some clones in this sample may be carry-over from other donors' samples. This chain's CDR3 is CASSSGLGRRHSGNTIYF. CDR3 coding DNA: TGTGCCAGCAGCTCAGGCCTGGGCAGAAGACACTCTGGAAACACCATATATTTT.